This passage covers 22 T cell receptor beta chains from one sample sequenced in a study of blood T cell repertoires in COVID-19. This table comes from immunoSEQ multiplex PCR, and its TCRdb copy is limited to in-frame clones, with some not included. The sample records around 210,000 clones, 60% to 85% being singletons. The source material was peripheral blood. The receptors originated from a woman aged 70-85 years with acute or convalescent COVID-19.

The chain is built from TRBV13 and TRBJ1-6, with 10 bases identical to TRBD1. CDR3 length equals 19 residues. Germline assignment: CDR1 PRHDT and CDR2 FYEKMQ (reference sequence). The V gene end was trimmed by 6 bases and the J gene end by 0 bases; junction bases not matched to a gene: 11. CDR3 DNA: TGTGCCAGCAGGACCGGGACAGGGGCATACAGCTCCTATAATTCACCCCTCCACTTT. Translation: CASRTGTGAYSSYNSPLHF.

The V call is TRBV18, the J call TRBJ1-5; a weak D match, TRBD1 (6 bases). Germline assignment: CDR1 KGHSH and CDR2 LQKENI. Between the trimmed V and J ends, which lost 3 bases and 3 bases, there was a span of 15 bases. The CDR3 is made up of 16 amino acids. This CDR3 reads CASSPGTSVSNQPQHF. The CDR3 DNA reads as TGTGCCAGCTCACCCGGGACAAGTGTCTCCAATCAGCCCCAGCATTTT.

The chain is built from TRBV9 and TRBJ2-2; 8 bases line up with TRBD2. CDR3 size: 15 residues. Germline V gene sequence: CDR1 SGDLS, CDR2 YYNGEE. V gave up 7 bases and J gave up 1 base; unmatched junction bases: 6. CDR3 in DNA: TGTGCCAGCGCCCGGGCGGGAGGGAACACCGGGGAGCTGTTTTTT. Amino acids: CASARAGGNTGELFF.

This chain joins TRBV5-6 and TRBJ2-7; 12 nucleotides match TRBD2. Losses at the gene ends were 0 bases for V and 4 bases for J; bases not matched to a gene: 2. This CDR3 region has 15 residues. Germline assignment: CDR1 SGHDT and CDR2 YYEEEE. This CDR3 is CASSLGLAGEYEQYF. The DNA for the CDR3 is TGTGCCAGCAGCTTGGGACTAGCGGGAGAATACGAGCAGTACTTC.

This clone was seen once. J is TRBJ2-7 and V is TRBV28; 7 bases line up with TRBD2. The junction had 9 bases not matched to a gene; V was cut back by 7 bases and J by 6 bases. The CDR3 loop spans 13 amino acids. Per the germline V gene, CDR1 is MDHEN and CDR2 is SYDVKM. CDR3 sequence reads: CASISGGRGEQYF. Here the CDR3 DNA reads TGTGCCAGCATAAGTGGCGGGAGAGGCGAGCAGTACTTC. The full variable domain, with the rest looked up from reference TRBV28 and TRBJ2-7, is DVKVTQSSRYLVKRTGEKVFLECVQDMDHENMFWYRQDPGLGLRLIYFSYDVKMKEKGDIPEGYSVSREKKERFSLILESASTNQTSMYLCASISGGRGEQYFGPGTRLTVT.

The chain joins TRBV7-6 to TRBJ2-1; the match to TRBD2 covers 16 bases. Trimming cost V 5 bases and J 0 bases; bases outside gene matches: 13. CDR1 is SGHVS, CDR2 FNYEAQ, per germline. This CDR3 has 21 residues. The CDR3 spells CASSPRGGTSGRESSYNEQFF. CDR3 DNA sequence: TGTGCCAGCAGCCCCCGAGGGGGGACTAGCGGGAGGGAGAGCTCCTACAATGAGCAGTTCTTC. Combining the CDR3 with reference TRBV7-6 and TRBJ2-1 gives the whole variable domain GAGVSQSPRYKVTKRGQDVALRCDPISGHVSLYWYRQALGQGPEFLTYFNYEAQQDKSGLPNDRFSAERPEGSISTLTIQRTEQRDSAMYRCASSPRGGTSGRESSYNEQFFGPGTRLTVL.

This chain joins TRBV7-2 and TRBJ2-7, with TRBD2 matching 7 bases. The CDR3 is 16 amino acids. Trimming cost V 0 bases and J 1 base; bases outside gene matches: 6. Germline CDR1 SGHTA, CDR2 FQGNSA. In nucleotides, the CDR3 is TGTGCCAGCAGCTTAGCGGGGGGAGGGGCGTCCTACGAGCAGTACTTC. Amino acids: CASSLAGGGASYEQYF.

The chain is built from TRBV5-1 and TRBJ2-7, with 7 bases lining up with TRBD1. The CDR3 has 15 residues. Looked up from germline, CDR1 is SGHRS and CDR2 is YFSETQ. With 4 bases clipped from V and 0 bases from J, the junction kept 7 bases outside the gene matches. Here the CDR3 reads CASSLTRDSSYEQYF. Written as DNA, the CDR3 is TGCGCCAGCAGCCTCACAAGGGACAGCTCCTACGAGCAGTACTTC.

The table lists this clone with a count of one. J is TRBJ2-1 and V is TRBV28; 12 bases agree with TRBD2. In germline, CDR1 is MDHEN, CDR2 SYDVKM. J gave up 4 bases and V 3 bases, and 16 bases lay outside the gene matches. The length of the CDR3 is 20 residues. The CDR3 spells CASSFWEGTSGPEGYNEQFF. CDR3 nucleotide sequence: TGTGCCAGCAGTTTTTGGGAGGGGACTAGCGGGCCTGAGGGATACAATGAGCAGTTCTTC.

The chain joins TRBV4-1 to TRBJ2-7; no firm D call. Trimming took off 0 bases at V and 2 bases at J, with 14 bases between the two ends. Germline V lookup: CDR1 MGHRA, CDR2 YSYEKL. The CDR3 contains 16 residues. The CDR3 coding sequence is TGCGCCAGCAGCCAAGATCGCGGTGCAACCACCTACGAGCAGTACTTC. Residues: CASSQDRGATTYEQYF.

The chain is built from TRBV6-5 and TRBJ2-2, with D maybe TRBD1 (5 bases). The CDR3 totals 13 residues. The germline gives CDR1 MNHEY, CDR2 SVGAGI. Deletions cut 7 bases from V and 7 bases from J, with 13 bases between. The CDR3 DNA reads TGTGCCAGCACCGATCAGGGAAGCGGGGAGCTGTTTTTT. Translating it yields CASTDQGSGELFF.

V gene TRBV10-2 combines with J gene TRBJ2-7; 8 positions agree with TRBD2. J gave up 2 bases and V 6 bases, and 9 bases lay outside the gene matches. The CDR3 runs 15 residues. Germline CDR1 reads WSHSY; CDR2 reads SAAADI. CDR3 sequence reads: CASSRGLADTYEQYF. For the CDR3, the DNA is TGCGCCAGCAGCCGAGGACTAGCCGACACCTACGAGCAGTACTTC.

Only one count was recorded for this clone. V usage is TRBV10-3 and J usage is TRBJ2-2; 10 nucleotides align to TRBD2. V lost 2 bases to trimming and J lost 5 bases; unmatched junction nucleotides: 8. The CDR3 contains 17 residues. Germline V lookup: CDR1 ENHRY, CDR2 SYGVKD. The DNA for the CDR3 is TGTGCCATCAGTGAGGGTGCTAGCGGGAGTGGAACCGGGGAGCTGTTTTTT. Translated, it gives CAISEGASGSGTGELFF.

V gene TRBV18 combines with J gene TRBJ2-3, with 10 bases that match TRBD2. The CDR3 totals 16 residues. The J segment lost 3 bases and the V segment lost 2 bases, leaving 5 bases of the junction unmatched. Germline values: CDR1 KGHSH, CDR2 LQKENI. The CDR3 DNA is TGTGCCAGCTCACCAGCGTCTAGCGGGAGAACAGATACGCAGTATTTT. Protein: CASSPASSGRTDTQYF.

The chain combines TRBV2 with TRBJ2-7; TRBD2 might be the D (5 bases). CDR3 length: 15 residues. V was trimmed by 1 base and J by 0 bases, leaving 10 bases between them. Looked up from germline, CDR1 is SNHLY and CDR2 is FYNNEI. CDR3 nucleotide sequence: TGTGCCAGCAGTGAAGTGGGCGGGCCCTCCTACGAGCAGTACTTC. Amino acid sequence: CASSEVGGPSYEQYF. The whole variable domain, filled in from reference TRBV2 and TRBJ2-7, reads EPEVTQTPSHQVTQMGQEVILRCVPISNHLYFYWYRQILGQKVEFLVSFYNNEISEKSEIFDDQFSVERPDGSNFTLKIRSTKLEDSAMYFCASSEVGGPSYEQYFGPGTRLTVT.

This rearrangement joins TRBV7-2 to TRBJ2-1; possible D gene TRBD1, 5 bases. The V gene lost 2 bases and the J gene lost 2 bases, with 10 bases spanning the gap. Germline assignment: CDR1 SGHTA and CDR2 FQGNSA. CDR3 length equals 15 residues. The CDR3 region is CASSLMGPPYNEQFF. The CDR3 DNA reads as TGTGCCAGCAGCTTAATGGGGCCCCCCTACAATGAGCAGTTCTTC.

The chain carries TRBV5-6 and TRBJ2-7; 8 bases line up with TRBD1. This CDR3 region has 14 residues. Trimming at V came to 2 bases and at J to 3 bases, leaving 4 bases not matched to a gene. Germline-derived CDR1 and CDR2 are SGHDT and YYEEEE. The CDR3 is CASSFGTGLYEQYF. CDR3 DNA sequence: TGTGCCAGCAGCTTCGGGACAGGCCTCTACGAGCAGTACTTC.

The genes are TRBV5-4 and TRBJ2-1; no firm D call. The CDR3 loop spans 16 amino acids. V was cut by 2 bases and J by 4 bases, with 16 bases left in between. Germline loops: CDR1 SGHNT, CDR2 YYREEE (reference sequence). This CDR3 reads CASSFEWQKSYNEQFF. CDR3 nucleotides: TGTGCCAGCAGCTTCGAATGGCAAAAATCATACAATGAGCAGTTCTTC.

V is TRBV10-1 and J is TRBJ2-1, with D perhaps matching TRBD2 (6 bases). Germline V gene data show CDR1 as WNHNN and CDR2 as SYGVQD (reference sequence). The CDR3 extends over 11 amino acids. With 10 bases removed from V and 4 bases from J, the gap between germline ends came to 8 bases. The CDR3 nucleotides are TGCGCCACCGGACTATACAATGAGCAGTTCTTC. This codes for CATGLYNEQFF.

The chain is built from TRBV10-3 and TRBJ1-1; D perhaps matches TRBD1 (6 bases). Trimming took off 5 bases at V and 2 bases at J, with 24 bases between the two ends. The CDR3 sequence is 18 residues long. Looked up from germline, CDR1 is ENHRY and CDR2 is SYGVKD. CDR3 nucleotides: TGTGCCATCAGTCCACACATACAGGGCCAACGGATTAACACTGAAGCTTTCTTT. Encoded protein: CAISPHIQGQRINTEAFF.

This clone was seen just once. The rearrangement uses TRBV24-1 and TRBJ1-5; D not resolved. V gave up 12 bases and J gave up 7 bases, with 6 bases separating them. This CDR3 is built from 9 residues. Germline V gene data show CDR1 as KGHDR and CDR2 as SFDVKD. CDR3 protein: CAAGQPQHF. The CDR3 DNA reads as TGTGCCGCGGGGCAGCCCCAGCATTTT.

The chain uses TRBV10-3 and TRBJ1-2; 11 bases match TRBD1. From germline, CDR1 is ENHRY and CDR2 SYGVKD. The CDR3 consists of 15 residues. The V and J ends lost 6 bases and 5 bases, in that order; junction bases with no gene match: 8. The DNA of the CDR3 is TGTGCCATCAGCCCCGGGACAGGGGGTTTGTATGGCTACACCTTC. As protein: CAISPGTGGLYGYTF.